This T cell receptor (beta chain) is drawn from a study of cytomegalovirus exposure and HLA in healthy donors. Study observations and caveats: 164 TCR beta chains were listed as cytomegalovirus-associated.

The CDR3 has 14 residues. Trimming cost V 6 bases and J 5 bases; bases outside gene matches: 8. The germline CDR1 and CDR2 sequences are MDHEN and SYDVKM. The PCR ran on 60 Vbeta and 13 Jbeta primers. Sequencing used immunoSEQ multiplex PCR; TCRdb keeps in-frame clones, though not all of them. The sample consists of under 200,000 clones, approximately 80% of them appearing once. Turning to this clone: Its antigen remains unknown.

The J gene is TRBJ1-1, the V gene TRBV28; 8 nucleotides match TRBD1. Sequenced sample: PBMCs. The receptor was isolated from a man aged 55 to 70 in good health and CMV-seronegative. CDR3 nucleotide sequence: TGTGCCAGCAGAATACAGGGGGGGAAAACTGAAGCTTTCTTT. This encodes CASRIQGGKTEAFF.